This T cell receptor (beta chain) comes out of a study of T cell repertoires in cytomegalovirus infection. This clonotype was detected a few times. TCRdb used MiXCR to reprocess the reads, holding one entry per CDR3 protein. The data contain about 530,000 distinct CDR3 sequences, less than 30% of them singletons. The sequenced sample was PBMCs. The origin of this receptor is a human donor in good health (CMV status not recorded). Some clones in this sample may be carry-over from other donors' samples.

The CDR3 protein is CASSRIMNTEAFF. DNA of the CDR3: TGCGCCAGCAGCCGAATCATGAACACTGAAGCTTTCTTT. This chain uses TRBV4-1 with TRBJ1-1; D call uncertain. The ends were cut back, 4 bases at V and 0 bases at J, with 6 bases in the middle. In germline, CDR1 is MGHRA, CDR2 YSYEKL. This CDR3 is 13 amino acids long.